Below are 31 T cell receptor beta chains sequenced from a single sample in a study of cytomegalovirus exposure and HLA in healthy donors. 13 Jbeta primers and 60 Vbeta primers were used for the PCR. TCRdb's table, derived via immunoSEQ multiplex PCR, lists solely in-frame clones and lacks some. The sample consists of over 150,000 clones, around 86% of them appearing once. The sample taken for sequencing was PBMCs. The receptors stem from a human donor in good health.

This chain's CDR3 is CASSFRGLNSPLHF. The CDR3, as DNA: TGTGCCAGCAGTTTCCGGGGGTTAAATTCACCCCTCCACTTT. This chain connects TRBV6-5 to TRBJ1-6, with D perhaps matching TRBD1 (5 bases). V was trimmed by 4 bases and J by 7 bases, leaving 11 bases between them. The CDR3 is made up of 14 amino acids. CDR1 and CDR2 from the germline V gene are MNHEY and SVGAGI.

This clone was counted a few times. The chain employs TRBV19 and TRBJ2-1, with 8 bases that match TRBD2. Germline assignment: CDR1 LNHDA and CDR2 SQIVND (reference sequence). Germline trimming cut 5 bases from V and 4 bases from J; bases unmatched to any gene: 7. CDR3 length: 15 residues. This CDR3 reads CASSQEGLGYNEQFF. The CDR3 nucleotides are TGTGCCAGTAGTCAGGAGGGACTAGGTTACAATGAGCAGTTCTTC.

The V gene is TRBV2, the J gene TRBJ2-1, with D maybe TRBD2 (6 bases). The CDR3 is made up of 15 amino acids. V gave up 0 bases and J gave up 8 bases, with 14 bases separating them. Germline assignment: CDR1 SNHLY and CDR2 FYNNEI. The CDR3 DNA sequence: TGTGCCAGCAGTGAAGCGCTAGGACTAATCCATGAGCAGTTCTTC. Translated: CASSEALGLIHEQFF.

This CDR3 is CASSYGRGQPQHF. The CDR3 DNA reads as TGTGCCAGCAGTTACGGCAGGGGACAGCCCCAGCATTTT. This chain connects TRBV6-6 to TRBJ1-5, with D possibly TRBD1 on 6 matching bases. Germline assignment: CDR1 MNHNY and CDR2 SVGAGI (reference sequence). The CDR3 spans 13 residues. Trimming removed 2 bases from V and 7 bases from J, with 9 bases in between.

The V call is TRBV9, the J call TRBJ1-6; D might be TRBD1 (5 bases). The CDR3 is 16 residues long. Deletions cut 0 bases from V and 9 bases from J, with 16 bases between. Per the germline V gene, CDR1 is SGDLS and CDR2 is YYNGEE. The CDR3 DNA follows: TGTGCCAGCAGCGTAGATGGAGGGGCCTGGGGTTCACCCCTCCACTTT. Its translation: CASSVDGGAWGSPLHF.

On this clone: Other nucleotide sequences in the sample specify the same CDR3. V and J are TRBV6-5 and TRBJ1-1; D perhaps matches TRBD1 (6 bases). This CDR3 contains 13 residues. CDR1 is MNHEY, CDR2 SVGAGI, per germline. Trimming stripped 2 bases from V and 4 bases from J, with 8 bases between. Written as DNA, the CDR3 is TGTGCCAGCAGTTACGGGGGGGCCACTGAAGCTTTCTTT. This gives the protein CASSYGGATEAFF.

The chain is built from TRBV29-1 and TRBJ2-2, with TRBD1 identical over 7 bases. V lost 2 bases and J lost 1; bases outside the gene matches: 4. The CDR3 sequence is 15 residues long. CDR1 and CDR2 from the germline V gene are SQVTM and ANQGSEA. The DNA of the CDR3 is TGCAGCGTTGAAATCGGACAGGTGAACACCGGGGAGCTGTTTTTT. This codes for CSVEIGQVNTGELFF.

The genes are TRBV9 and TRBJ2-2; TRBD1 aligns across 7 bases. The V gene end was trimmed by 4 bases and the J gene end by 6 bases; junction bases not matched to a gene: 9. CDR3 length: 15 residues. Germline CDR1 and CDR2: SGDLS and YYNGEE. As DNA, the CDR3 is TGTGCCAGCAGCCCGGACAGGATAACACCCGGGGAGCTGTTTTTT. It specifies CASSPDRITPGELFF.

The chain carries TRBV5-4 and TRBJ2-5, with 9 bases matching TRBD2. The V segment lost 1 base and the J segment 3 bases; nucleotides outside the gene matches: 1. Germline V gene lookup returns CDR1 SGHNT and CDR2 YYREEE (reference sequence). The CDR3 contains 14 residues. The CDR3 sequence is CASSLKRGEETQYF. The CDR3 DNA follows: TGTGCCAGCAGCTTGAAGCGGGGGGAAGAGACCCAGTACTTC.

This clone occurred a few times. The chain links TRBV5-1 to TRBJ1-2; the match to TRBD1 covers 12 bases. V was pared by 4 bases and J by 8 bases, with 6 bases of the junction left unmatched. Germline CDR1 SGHRS, CDR2 YFSETQ. The CDR3 is made up of 14 amino acids. The DNA for the CDR3 is TGCGCCAGCAGCCGGGGACAGGGGGCGGAAGGCTACACCTTC. Protein: CASSRGQGAEGYTF.

This clone was counted only a few times. This chain joins TRBV7-9 and TRBJ2-3; 9 nucleotides match TRBD2. This CDR3 comprises 16 residues. In germline, CDR1 is SEHNR, CDR2 FQNEAQ (reference sequence). Losses at the gene ends were 1 base for V and 0 bases for J; bases not matched to a gene: 2. CDR3 in DNA: TGTGCCAGCAGCTTAGTAGCGGGGGTAAGCACAGATACGCAGTATTTT. This gives the protein CASSLVAGVSTDTQYF.

The chain carries TRBV19 and TRBJ2-2; 7 nucleotides match TRBD2. The CDR3 is 16 amino acids. V dropped 10 bases and J dropped 5; count of bases not matched to a gene: 16. The germline V gene has CDR1 LNHDA and CDR2 SQIVND (reference sequence). Written as DNA, the CDR3 is TGTGCCACTAATCTACGCGGGGGATTAAGGACCGGGGAGCTGTTTTTT. Translation: CATNLRGGLRTGELFF.

In its sample, this clone was seen once. The CDR3 protein is CASSKSGQGHIEQYF. As DNA, the CDR3 is TGTGCCAGCAGCAAGTCAGGACAGGGGCATATAGAGCAGTACTTC. V usage is TRBV2 and J usage is TRBJ2-7, with TRBD1 matching over 9 bases. The CDR3 totals 15 residues. From germline, CDR1 is SNHLY and CDR2 FYNNEI. V trimming: 6 bases; J trimming: 7 bases; junction bases outside the gene matches: 13.

This sequence joins TRBV4-3 and TRBJ2-2, with D perhaps TRBD1 (5 bases). CDR1 is LGHNA and CDR2 is YSLEER in the germline V gene. The CDR3 is 14 amino acids. The V gene lost 4 bases and the J gene lost 1 base, with 7 bases spanning the gap. Here the CDR3 DNA reads TGCGCCAGCAGCCTTAGGGGGAACACCGGGGAGCTGTTTTTT. Translated: CASSLRGNTGELFF.

The rearrangement joins TRBV6-1 to TRBJ2-7; 8 bases align to TRBD2. The V gene end was trimmed by 7 bases and the J gene end by 3 bases; junction bases not matched to a gene: 8. This CDR3 spans 14 amino acids. In germline, CDR1 is MNHNS, CDR2 SASEGT. CDR3 sequence (DNA): TGTGCCAGCATCTTTTCGGGGGGGATCTACGAGCAGTACTTC. It encodes CASIFSGGIYEQYF.

J is TRBJ1-2 and V is TRBV29-1, with D possibly TRBD1 on 5 matching bases. The CDR3 loop spans 14 amino acids. Between the trimmed V and J ends, which lost 8 bases and 0 bases, there was a span of 16 bases. Per germline, CDR1 SQVTM and CDR2 ANQGSEA. CDR3 in DNA: TGCAGCACCATGGGACGGGGGGCTAACTATGGCTACACCTTC. It is translated as CSTMGRGANYGYTF.

This sequence joins TRBV29-1 and TRBJ2-3, with 8 bases matching TRBD2. The V gene's germline CDR1 is SQVTM and CDR2 ANQGSEA. V was clipped by 2 bases and J by 4 bases; unmatched bases: 2. The length of the CDR3 is 13 residues. CDR3 DNA: TGCAGCGTTGAAACTAGCGGCTCAGATACGCAGTATTTT. This sequence encodes CSVETSGSDTQYF.

This clone is a singleton in its sample. CDR3 sequence: CAKSGGRNSGNTIYF. The DNA for the CDR3 is TGTGCCAAGTCAGGTGGCCGCAACTCTGGAAACACCATATATTTT. This chain connects TRBV2 to TRBJ1-3; D ambiguous. The V gene's germline CDR1 is SNHLY and CDR2 FYNNEI. The CDR3 spans 15 residues. Trimming shortened V by 10 bases and J by 0 bases, and 16 bases separated the two germline ends.

This chain uses TRBV6-1 with TRBJ1-4; tentatively, D is TRBD1 (5 bases). This CDR3 has 16 amino acids. The V gene's germline CDR1 is MNHNS and CDR2 SASEGT. Deletions cut 3 bases from V and 2 bases from J, with 13 bases between. DNA for the CDR3: TGTGCCAGCAGTGATGCGGTCAGGGTTACTAATGAAAAACTGTTTTTT. Translated, it gives CASSDAVRVTNEKLFF.

This clone was counted only a few times. V is TRBV4-1 and J is TRBJ2-1, with 7 nucleotides matching TRBD2. Per germline, CDR1 MGHRA and CDR2 YSYEKL. V was clipped by 1 base and J by 6 bases; unmatched bases: 9. CDR3 size: 16 residues. The CDR3 nucleotides read TGCGCCAGCAGCCAAGGAGAAGCGGGGTCCGGCAATGAGCAGTTCTTC. This codes for CASSQGEAGSGNEQFF.

The chain links TRBV9 to TRBJ1-1; 7 nucleotides agree with TRBD1. The CDR3 contains 12 residues. Germline trimming cut 7 bases from V and 4 bases from J; bases unmatched to any gene: 4. Germline V gene lookup returns CDR1 SGDLS and CDR2 YYNGEE. In nucleotides, the CDR3 is TGTGCCAGCGGCCAGGGGGTCACTGAAGCTTTCTTT. Translated, it gives CASGQGVTEAFF.

The chain recombines TRBV9 with TRBJ1-6, with 7 bases matching TRBD1. CDR1 is SGDLS, CDR2 YYNGEE, per germline. J gave up 9 bases and V 3 bases, and 9 bases lay outside the gene matches. CDR3 length equals 15 residues. CDR3 in amino acids: CASSESPGGISPLHF. Here the CDR3 DNA reads TGTGCCAGCAGCGAGAGTCCAGGGGGAATTTCACCCCTCCACTTT.

The rearrangement joins TRBV6-7 to TRBJ1-5; a possible D gene is TRBD1 (5 bases). TRBV6-7 is an ORF for which the function is uncertain. This CDR3 region has 13 residues. The ends were cut back, 2 bases at V and 4 bases at J, with 6 bases in the middle. CDR3 in DNA: TGTGCCAGCAGTTACAGACAGAATCAGCCCCAGCATTTT. Residues: CASSYRQNQPQHF.

The J gene is TRBJ2-1, the V gene TRBV25-1; D gene unclear. The germline CDR1 and CDR2 sequences are MGHDK and SYGVNS. V lost 0 bases and J 6 bases, leaving 6 bases between the germline ends. CDR3 length equals 13 residues. CDR3 nucleotide sequence: TGTGCCAGCAGTGAATATGTCTTCAATGAGCAGTTCTTC. Translating it yields CASSEYVFNEQFF.

About this clone itself: Because the CDR3's place on the DNA is in doubt, the DNA is left out and the CDR3 is given as listed by TCRdb. The chain links TRBV7-6 to TRBJ2-2; whether TRBD1, the table's D call, matches the DNA was not checked. CDR1 is SGHVS, CDR2 FNYEAQ, per germline. With termini counted, the CDR3 has 12 amino acids. CDR3: CASSFGQGTVFF.

This clone was seen just once. CDR3 bases: TGTGCCAGCAGTGGAGTGAGCGGGGGCAGAAGCACTGAAGCTTTCTTT. Translating it yields CASSGVSGGRSTEAFF. The gene calls are TRBV2 and TRBJ1-1; D is possibly TRBD1 (6 bases). Deletions cut 4 bases from V and 4 bases from J, with 19 bases between. The CDR3 totals 16 residues. Germline CDR1 is SNHLY and CDR2 is FYNNEI.

This chain joins TRBV7-2 and TRBJ1-3, with D tentatively TRBD1 (5 bases). With 5 bases removed from V and 3 bases from J, the gap between germline ends came to 14 bases. Looked up from germline, CDR1 is SGHTA and CDR2 is FQGNSA. The CDR3 consists of 15 residues. The CDR3 protein is CASSPDQGNGNTIYF. The CDR3 DNA sequence: TGTGCCAGCAGCCCAGACCAGGGAAATGGAAACACCATATATTTT.

CDR3 sequence (DNA): TGTGCCAGCAGTTACGTAGAGTCCTCTACCTACGAGCAGTACTTC. This sequence encodes CASSYVESSTYEQYF. The chain recombines TRBV6-5 with TRBJ2-7; D is unclear. The CDR3 contains 15 residues. Germline V gene lookup returns CDR1 MNHEY and CDR2 SVGAGI. The V and J ends lost 2 bases and 2 bases respectively, with 13 bases between them.

The chain links TRBV4-1 to TRBJ2-1; 12 nucleotides align to TRBD2. Germline V lookup: CDR1 MGHRA, CDR2 YSYEKL. The J segment lost 3 bases and the V segment lost 0 bases, leaving 6 bases of the junction unmatched. The CDR3 runs to 18 residues. The CDR3 loop is CASSQDPLAGGIYNEQFF. The CDR3 DNA sequence: TGCGCCAGCAGCCAAGATCCGCTAGCGGGGGGGATCTACAATGAGCAGTTCTTC.

A single count supports this clone. The chain is built from TRBV6-5 and TRBJ2-4; 8 positions agree with TRBD1. The CDR3 is 15 residues long. V gave up 2 bases and J gave up 5 bases; unmatched junction bases: 5. Per germline, CDR1 MNHEY and CDR2 SVGAGI. The CDR3 reads CASSYTDRDENIQYF. The CDR3 coding sequence is TGTGCCAGCAGTTACACGGACAGGGACGAAAACATTCAGTACTTC.

The chain uses TRBV2 and TRBJ2-1; 10 bases align to TRBD2. Germline-derived CDR1 and CDR2 are SNHLY and FYNNEI. The CDR3 totals 15 residues. V lost 5 bases to trimming and J lost 4 bases; unmatched junction nucleotides: 5. The CDR3 DNA follows: TGTGCCAGCAGTCTAGGACTAGCGGCTTACAATGAGCAGTTCTTC. This translates into CASSLGLAAYNEQFF.